The 4 T cell receptor beta chains reported below all come from one sample, sequenced in a study of cytomegalovirus exposure and HLA in healthy donors. The PCR used 60 Vbeta and 13 Jbeta primers. Assay used: immunoSEQ multiplex PCR; TCRdb lists only in-frame clones, some missing. The sample contains some 80,000 clones, about 79% of which appear only once. The specimen sequenced was PBMCs. The receptors derive from a man aged 35-49 years in good health and CMV-seronegative.

The chain employs TRBV4-2 and TRBJ2-3; 8 bases agree with TRBD2. Germline V CDR1 and CDR2: LGHNA, YNFKEQ. CDR3 length: 18 amino acids. The trim removed 4 bases at V and 0 bases at J, leaving 12 bases unmatched. The CDR3 coding sequence is TGTGCCAGCAGCCCTCGAGCCCCGGGAGGGGTTAGCACAGATACGCAGTATTTT. Its protein product is CASSPRAPGGVSTDTQYF.

This clone was detected a few times. V usage is TRBV5-4 and J usage is TRBJ2-3; 8 bases are a match to TRBD1. The CDR3 totals 14 residues. V lost 5 bases and J lost 1; bases outside the gene matches: 3. In germline, CDR1 is SGHNT, CDR2 YYREEE (reference sequence). CDR3 nucleotides: TGTGCCAGCAGACCGGACAGGGGCACAGATACGCAGTATTTT. Its protein is CASRPDRGTDTQYF.

J is TRBJ2-3 and V is TRBV5-6; D unclear. The CDR3 totals 11 residues. The germline gives CDR1 SGHDT, CDR2 YYEEEE. Trimming removed 4 bases from V and 5 bases from J, with 5 bases in between. CDR3 protein: CASSRGDTQYF. The CDR3 bases are TGTGCCAGCAGCCGAGGAGATACGCAGTATTTT.

The chain carries TRBV19 and TRBJ2-2; D unresolved. CDR3 length: 12 residues. Trimming pared 9 bases from V and 6 bases from J, leaving 11 bases between. The V gene's germline CDR1 is LNHDA and CDR2 SQIVND (reference sequence). The CDR3 sequence is CASGAVSGELFF. The CDR3 DNA reads as TGTGCCAGCGGTGCTGTGTCCGGGGAGCTGTTTTTT.